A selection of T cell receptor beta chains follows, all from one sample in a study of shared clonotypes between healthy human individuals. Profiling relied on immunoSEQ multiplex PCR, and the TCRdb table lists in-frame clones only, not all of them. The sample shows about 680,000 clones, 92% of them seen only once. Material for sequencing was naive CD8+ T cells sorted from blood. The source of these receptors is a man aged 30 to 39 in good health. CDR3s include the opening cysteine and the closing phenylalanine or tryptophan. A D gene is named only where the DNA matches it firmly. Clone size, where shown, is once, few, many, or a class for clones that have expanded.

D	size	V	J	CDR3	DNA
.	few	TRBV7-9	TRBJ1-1	CASSPQNRAGTEAFF	TGTGCCAGCAGCCCTCAGAACAGGGCGGGCACTGAAGCTTTCTTT
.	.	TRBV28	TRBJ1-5	CASSLSGPLEAQHF	TGTGCCAGCAGTTTATCAGGCCCCCTTGAGGCCCAGCATTTT
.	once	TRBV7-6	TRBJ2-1	CASSSMDGNEQFF	TGTGCCAGCAGCTCCATGGACGGAAATGAGCAGTTCTTC
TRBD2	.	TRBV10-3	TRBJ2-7	CAIRERQTSGKKYEQYF	TGTGCCATCAGAGAGAGACAAACTAGCGGGAAAAAATACGAGCAGTACTTC
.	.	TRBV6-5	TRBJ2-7	CASRRRAVTSYEQYF	TGTGCCAGCAGGAGAAGGGCGGTGACCTCCTACGAGCAGTACTTC
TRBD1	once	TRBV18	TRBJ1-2	CASSPGKTGVTYGYTF	TGTGCCAGCTCACCGGGGAAAACAGGGGTGACCTATGGCTACACCTTC
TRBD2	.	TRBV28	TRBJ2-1	CASRIAGWGYIEQFF	TGTGCCAGCAGGATAGCGGGATGGGGTTATATCGAGCAGTTCTTC
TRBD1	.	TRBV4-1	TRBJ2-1	CASSEGGTGYNEQFF	TGCGCCAGCAGCGAGGGTGGGACAGGATACAATGAGCAGTTCTTC
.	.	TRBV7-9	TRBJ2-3	CASSDPWSGTTDTQYF	TGTGCCAGCAGCGACCCTTGGTCCGGGACCACAGATACGCAGTATTTT
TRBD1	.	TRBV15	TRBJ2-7	CATSRGGERNEQYF	TGTGCCACCAGCCGAGGGGGCGAAAGAAACGAGCAGTACTTC
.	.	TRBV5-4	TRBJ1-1	CASSLEAGTSSTEAFF	TGTGCCAGCAGCTTGGAGGCCGGGACCTCGTCGACTGAAGCTTTCTTT
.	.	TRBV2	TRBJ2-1	CASKGSYNEQFF	TGTGCCAGCAAGGGGTCCTACAATGAGCAATTCTTC
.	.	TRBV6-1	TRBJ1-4	CASSEGNGDEKLFF	TGTGCCAGCAGTGAAGGGAACGGGGATGAAAAACTGTTTTTT
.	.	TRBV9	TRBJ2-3	CASSVDADTQYF	TGTGCCAGCAGCGTAGATGCAGATACGCAGTATTTT
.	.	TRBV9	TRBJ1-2	CASSVWGTPNYGYTF	TGTGCCAGCAGCGTATGGGGGACACCTAACTATGGCTACACCTTC
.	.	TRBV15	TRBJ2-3	CATSGDTDTQYF	TGTGCCACCAGCGGCGACACAGATACGCAGTATTTT
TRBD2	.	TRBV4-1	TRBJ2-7	CASSHGGDAYEQYF	TGCGCCAGCAGCCACGGGGGGGACGCCTACGAGCAGTACTTC
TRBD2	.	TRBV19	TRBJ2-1	CASSTSGSPISNEQFF	TGTGCCAGTAGTACTAGCGGGAGCCCCATAAGCAATGAGCAGTTCTTC
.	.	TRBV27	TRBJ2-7	CASSFASSYEQYF	TGTGCCAGCAGTTTCGCAAGCTCCTACGAGCAGTACTTC
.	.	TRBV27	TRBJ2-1	CASSFGQGIDEQFF	TGTGCCAGCAGTTTTGGTCAGGGGATCGATGAGCAGTTCTTC
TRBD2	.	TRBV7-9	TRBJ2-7	CASSPTSGRQREQYF	TGTGCCAGCAGCCCGACTAGCGGGAGACAACGCGAGCAGTACTTC
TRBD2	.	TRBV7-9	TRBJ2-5	CASSWEGGEETQYF	TGTGCCAGCAGCTGGGAGGGAGGAGAAGAGACCCAGTACTTC
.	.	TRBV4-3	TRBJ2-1	CASSQGPTYNEQFF	TGCGCCAGCAGCCAAGGCCCCACATACAATGAGCAGTTCTTC
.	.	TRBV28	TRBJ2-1	CASSLQWLKNEQFF	TGTGCCAGCAGTCTCCAGTGGTTGAAGAATGAGCAGTTCTTC
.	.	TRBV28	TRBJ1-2	CASSFRDPHDGYTF	TGTGCCAGCAGTTTTCGGGACCCCCACGATGGCTACACCTTC
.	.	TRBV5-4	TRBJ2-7	CASSDGVGVYEQYF	TGTGCCAGCAGCGACGGGGTCGGGGTCTACGAGCAGTACTTC
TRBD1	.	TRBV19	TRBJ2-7	CASSADRITSYEQYF	TGTGCCAGTAGCGCGGACAGGATAACCTCCTACGAGCAGTACTTC
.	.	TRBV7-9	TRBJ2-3	CASYSDADTQYF	TGTGCCAGCTATTCGGATGCAGATACGCAGTATTTT
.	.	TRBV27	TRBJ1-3	CASRFGNTIYF	TGTGCCAGCAGATTCGGAAACACCATATATTTT
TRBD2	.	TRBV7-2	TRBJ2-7	CASSSLVTSDYEQYF	TGTGCCAGCAGCTCATTGGTGACTAGCGATTACGAGCAGTACTTC
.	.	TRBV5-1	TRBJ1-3	CASSFEGNTIYF	TGCGCCAGCAGCTTCGAGGGAAACACCATATATTTT
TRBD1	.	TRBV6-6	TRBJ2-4	CASSKAEGQGNF	TGTGCCAGCAGTAAGGCCGAGGGACAGGGAAACTTC
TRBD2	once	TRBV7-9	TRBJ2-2	CASSGDGTSGRNTGELFF	TGTGCCAGCAGCGGCGACGGGACTAGCGGGAGGAACACCGGGGAGCTGTTTTTT
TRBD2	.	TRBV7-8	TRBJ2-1	CASSFSQGSGLAVEYNEQFF	TGTGCCAGCAGCTTCTCTCAGGGGTCAGGACTAGCGGTCGAATACAATGAGCAGTTCTTC
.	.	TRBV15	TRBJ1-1	CATSRLRGDTEAFF	TGTGCCACCAGCAGGTTACGGGGGGACACTGAAGCTTTCTTT
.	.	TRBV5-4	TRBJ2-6	CASSFTGSGANVLTF	TGTGCCAGCAGCTTTACAGGGTCTGGGGCCAACGTCCTGACTTTC
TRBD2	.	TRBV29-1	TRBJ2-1	CSVVRGLAGVGNNEQFF	TGCAGCGTTGTGCGGGGACTAGCGGGGGTCGGGAACAATGAGCAGTTCTTC
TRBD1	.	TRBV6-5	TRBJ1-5	CASRDRGFLEPQHF	TGTGCCAGCAGGGACAGGGGTTTTTTGGAGCCCCAGCATTTT
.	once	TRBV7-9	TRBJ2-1	CASSWQQRSYNEQFF	TGTGCCAGCAGCTGGCAACAGCGGAGCTACAATGAGCAGTTCTTC
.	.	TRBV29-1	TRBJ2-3	CSVPDQETSTDTQYF	TGCAGCGTTCCAGATCAGGAAACTAGCACAGATACGCAGTATTTT
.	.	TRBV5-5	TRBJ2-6	CASSQTGQSLSGANVLTF	TGTGCCAGCAGCCAAACAGGACAGAGTTTATCTGGGGCCAACGTCCTGACTTTC
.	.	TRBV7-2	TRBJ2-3	CASSRRGGGSTDTQYF	TGTGCCAGCAGCCGTCGCGGAGGGGGCAGCACAGATACGCAGTATTTT
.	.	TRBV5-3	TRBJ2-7	CASSFYEVGYEQYF	TGTGCCAGCAGCTTCTATGAAGTCGGCTACGAGCAGTACTTC
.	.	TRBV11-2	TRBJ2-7	CASSPSGPTYEQYF	TGTGCCAGCAGCCCGAGTGGTCCCACCTACGAGCAGTACTTC
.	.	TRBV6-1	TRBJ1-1	CASKANTEAFF	TGTGCCAGCAAGGCGAACACTGAAGCTTTCTTT
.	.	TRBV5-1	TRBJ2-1	CASSLESIGNEQFF	TGCGCCAGCAGCTTGGAGAGTATTGGCAATGAGCAGTTCTTC
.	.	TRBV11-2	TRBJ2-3	CASSYAIDTQYF	TGTGCCAGCAGCTATGCGATAGATACGCAGTATTTT
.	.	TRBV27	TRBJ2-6	CASSLGFSGANVLTF	TGTGCCAGCAGTTTAGGGTTCTCTGGGGCCAACGTCCTGACTTTC
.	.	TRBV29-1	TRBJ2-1	CSAGRPDSATYNEQFF	TGCAGCGCTGGCCGTCCCGACAGCGCGACCTACAATGAGCAGTTCTTC
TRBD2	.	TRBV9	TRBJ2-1	CASSDLAGGEQFF	TGTGCCAGCAGCGATCTAGCGGGAGGTGAGCAGTTCTTC
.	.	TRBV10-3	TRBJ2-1	CAISESSGLNYNEQFF	TGTGCCATCAGTGAGTCAAGCGGACTGAACTACAATGAGCAGTTCTTC
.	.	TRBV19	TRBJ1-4	CASSIVFAGFGEKLFF	TGTGCCAGTAGTATAGTATTCGCGGGATTTGGCGAAAAACTGTTTTTT
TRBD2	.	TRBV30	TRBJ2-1	CAWSRLAGGYNEQFF	TGTGCCTGGAGCAGACTAGCGGGAGGGTACAATGAGCAGTTCTTC
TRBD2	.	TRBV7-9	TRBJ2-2	CASSLTSGRTPNTGELFF	TGTGCCAGCAGCTTGACTAGCGGGAGGACCCCGAACACCGGGGAGCTGTTTTTT
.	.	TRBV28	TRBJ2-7	CASRTSSYEQYF	TGTGCCAGCAGGACCAGCTCCTACGAGCAGTACTTC
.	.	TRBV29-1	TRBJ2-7	CSAYSGGREQYF	TGCAGCGCTTACTCGGGGGGCCGCGAGCAGTACTTC
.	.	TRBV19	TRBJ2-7	CASSIWTADEQYF	TGTGCCAGTAGTATCTGGACAGCGGACGAGCAGTACTTC
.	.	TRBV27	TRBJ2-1	CASSLGGPHNEQFF	TGTGCCAGCAGTTTAGGGGGCCCACACAATGAGCAGTTCTTC
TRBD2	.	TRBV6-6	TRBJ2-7	CASSPGAVAGGYEQYF	TGTGCCAGCAGCCCCGGGGCAGTAGCGGGAGGGTACGAGCAGTACTTC
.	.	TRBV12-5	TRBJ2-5	CASGDTTDGGTQYF	TGTGCTAGTGGAGACACAACCGATGGGGGAACCCAGTACTTC